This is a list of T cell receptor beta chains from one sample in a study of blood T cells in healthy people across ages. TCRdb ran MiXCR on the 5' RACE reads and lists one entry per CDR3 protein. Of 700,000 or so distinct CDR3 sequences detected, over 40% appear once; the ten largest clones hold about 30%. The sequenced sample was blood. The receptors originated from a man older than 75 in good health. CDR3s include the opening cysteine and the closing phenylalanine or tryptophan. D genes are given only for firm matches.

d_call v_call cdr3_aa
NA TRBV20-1 CSARDGGRYEQYF
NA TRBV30 CAWSVWRNTIYF
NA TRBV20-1 CSASVQGLGNQPQHF
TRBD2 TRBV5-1 CASSRSGEETQYF
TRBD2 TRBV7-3 CASSPTSGDNEQFF
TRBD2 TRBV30 CAWSVGGSVYEQYF
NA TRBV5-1 CASSLAPGQGIDTQYF
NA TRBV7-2 CASSLAGSPQETQYF
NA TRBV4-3 CASSQDSGGAVSPLHF
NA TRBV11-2 CASFGHSTQYF
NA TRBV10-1 CASSPDSSGANVLTF
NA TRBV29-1 CSVPVQSYNEQFF
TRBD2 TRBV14 CASSPGLLGKQYF
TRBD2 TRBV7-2 CASSRDSQRGMGELFF
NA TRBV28 CASSFGGLLRDEQYF
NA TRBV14 CASSQRLVGTQYF
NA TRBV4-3 CASSQGHYNEQFF